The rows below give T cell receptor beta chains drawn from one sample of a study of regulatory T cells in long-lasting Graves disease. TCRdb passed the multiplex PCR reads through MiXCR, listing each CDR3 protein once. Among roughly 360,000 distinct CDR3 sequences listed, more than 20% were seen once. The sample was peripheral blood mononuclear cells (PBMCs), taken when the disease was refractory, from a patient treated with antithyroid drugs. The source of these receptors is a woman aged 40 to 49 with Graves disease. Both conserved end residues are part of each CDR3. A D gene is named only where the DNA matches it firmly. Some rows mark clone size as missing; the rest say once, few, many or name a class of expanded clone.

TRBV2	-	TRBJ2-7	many	CASSEEGVPFYEQYF	TGTGCCAGCAGTGAAGAGGGAGTCCCGTTCTACGAGCAGTACTTC
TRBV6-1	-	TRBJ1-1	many	CASRPVGGLDTEAFF	TGTGCCAGCAGACCTGTTGGGGGGCTCGACACTGAAGCTTTCTTT
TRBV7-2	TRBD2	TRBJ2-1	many	CASNQRVRQASSGGTSYNEQFF	TGTGCCAGCAACCAGAGGGTGCGACAGGCTTCCAGCGGGGGAACTTCCTACAATGAGCAGTTCTTC
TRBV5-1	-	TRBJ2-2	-	CASSQTIRTGELFF	TGCGCCAGCAGTCAGACCATACGAACCGGGGAGCTGTTTTTT
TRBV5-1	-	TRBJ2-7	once	CARSLGDIVSYEQYF	TGCGCCAGGAGCTTAGGGGATATCGTCTCCTACGAGCAGTACTTC
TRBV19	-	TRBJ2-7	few	CASSTGDSYEQYF	TGTGCCAGTAGTACAGGAGACTCCTACGAGCAGTACTTC
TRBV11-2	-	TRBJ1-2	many	CASSFSGPISYGYTF	TGTGCCAGCAGCTTCTCAGGGCCAATTTCCTATGGCTACACCTTC
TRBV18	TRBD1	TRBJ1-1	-	CASFGQENTEAFF	TGTGCCAGCTTTGGACAGGAGAACACTGAAGCTTTCTTT
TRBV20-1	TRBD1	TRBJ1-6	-	CRAKEIQGAKNSPLHF	TGCAGAGCTAAAGAAATCCAGGGGGCTAAAAATTCACCCCTCCACTTT
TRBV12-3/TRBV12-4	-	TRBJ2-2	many	CASRYRVNTGELFF	TGTGCCAGCAGATATAGAGTGAACACCGGGGAGCTGTTTTTT
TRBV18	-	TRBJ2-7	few	CASSPDTYEQYF	TGTGCCAGCTCACCGGATACCTACGAGCAGTACTTC
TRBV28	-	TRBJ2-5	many	CASRERQRTFQETQYF	TGTGCCAGCAGGGAGAGGCAGCGGACCTTCCAAGAGACCCAGTACTTC
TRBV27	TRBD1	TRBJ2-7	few	CASSLRLDRVYEQYF	TGTGCCAGCAGTCTCCGCCTCGACAGGGTCTACGAGCAGTACTTC
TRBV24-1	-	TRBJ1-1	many	CATSDSENTGRAEAFF	TGTGCCACCAGTGATTCCGAAAATACAGGGAGGGCTGAAGCTTTCTTT
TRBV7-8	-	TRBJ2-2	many	CASSLVRTGTVTNTGELFF	TGTGCCAGCAGCTTAGTCAGGACCGGGACTGTGACGAACACCGGGGAGCTGTTTTTT
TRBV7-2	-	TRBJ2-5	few	CASSQAGTFLGETQYF	TGTGCCAGCAGCCAAGCCGGGACATTCCTGGGAGAGACCCAGTACTTC
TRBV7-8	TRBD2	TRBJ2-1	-	CASSFEGLAYNEQFF	TGTGCCAGCAGCTTCGAAGGACTAGCTTACAATGAGCAGTTCTTC
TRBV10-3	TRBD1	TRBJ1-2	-	CAISREILTGADYGYTF	TGTGCCATCAGCAGAGAAATATTAACAGGGGCGGACTATGGCTACACCTTC
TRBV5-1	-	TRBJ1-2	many	CASSSVVGVGSYGYTF	TGCGCCAGCAGCTCCGTCGTCGGGGTAGGATCCTATGGCTACACCTTC
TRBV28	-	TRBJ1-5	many	CASGRTGYSNQPQHF	TGTGCCAGCGGAAGAACAGGTTATAGCAATCAGCCCCAGCATTTT
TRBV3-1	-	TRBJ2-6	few	CASSATPSGANVLTF	TGTGCCAGCTCAGCCACGCCTTCCGGGGCCAACGTCCTGACTTTC
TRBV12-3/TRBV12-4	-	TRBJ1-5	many	CASSLVGGRTQHF	TGTGCCAGCAGTTTGGTGGGAGGACGGACCCAGCATTTT
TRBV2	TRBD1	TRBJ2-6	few	CASSGTGFYSKAGANVLTF	TGTGCCAGCAGTGGGACAGGGTTTTATAGCAAAGCTGGGGCCAACGTCCTGACTTTC
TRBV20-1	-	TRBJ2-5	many	CSAGRAGVYQETQYF	TGCAGTGCTGGGCGAGCTGGGGTGTACCAAGAGACCCAGTACTTC
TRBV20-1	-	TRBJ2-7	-	CSARGGTGGFPGEQYF	TGCAGTGCTAGAGGTGGGACCGGGGGTTTCCCCGGGGAGCAGTACTTC
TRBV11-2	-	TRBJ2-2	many	CASSLATPELFF	TGTGCCAGCAGCTTAGCTACCCCCGAGCTGTTTTTT
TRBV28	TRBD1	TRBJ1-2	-	CASSSTGTGMGYGYTF	TGTGCCAGCAGTTCAACCGGGACAGGCATGGGCTATGGCTACACCTTC
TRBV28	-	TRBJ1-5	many	CASSSPGGASNQPQHF	TGTGCCAGCAGTTCCCCCGGTGGGGCCAGCAATCAGCCCCAGCATTTT
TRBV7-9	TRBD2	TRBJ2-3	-	CASSFIAGPQDTQYF	TGTGCCAGCAGCTTCATAGCGGGACCCCAGGATACGCAGTATTTT
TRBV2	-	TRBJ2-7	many	CASRRGLGSSYEQYF	TGTGCCAGCAGACGGGGACTGGGGAGCTCCTACGAGCAGTACTTC
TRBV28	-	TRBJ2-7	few	CASSSQGLRLYEQYF	TGTGCCAGCAGTTCTCAGGGCCTAAGGCTTTACGAGCAGTACTTC
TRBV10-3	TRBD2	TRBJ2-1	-	CAISPTSGRADEQFF	TGTGCCATCAGTCCGACTAGCGGGAGGGCCGATGAGCAGTTCTTC
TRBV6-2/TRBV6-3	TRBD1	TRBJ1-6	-	CASSEAGTVRSPLHF	TGTGCCAGCAGTGAAGCGGGGACAGTTCGTTCACCCCTCCACTTT
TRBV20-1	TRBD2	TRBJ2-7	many	CSARGERESYEQYF	TGCAGTGCTAGAGGGGAGCGGGAGAGCTACGAGCAGTACTTC
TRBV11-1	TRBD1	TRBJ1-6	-	CASSLAPGGKSPLHF	TGTGCCAGCAGCTTAGCGCCAGGGGGAAAATCACCCCTCCACTTT
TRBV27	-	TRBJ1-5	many	CASSLKATPGVRPQHF	TGTGCCAGCAGTTTAAAGGCCACTCCCGGGGTTCGTCCCCAGCATTTT
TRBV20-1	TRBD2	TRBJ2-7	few	CSAPRGLAREQYF	TGCAGTGCTCCCCGGGGACTAGCCCGGGAGCAGTACTTC
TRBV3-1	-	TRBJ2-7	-	CASSPSVPPYEQYF	TGTGCCAGCAGCCCTTCGGTGCCCCCCTACGAGCAGTACTTC
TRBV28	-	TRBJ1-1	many	CASGGQEAFF	TGTGCCAGCGGGGGGCAGGAAGCTTTCTTT
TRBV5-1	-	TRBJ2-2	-	CASSPLDRNTGELFF	TGCGCCAGCAGCCCCCTAGACAGGAACACCGGGGAGCTGTTTTTT
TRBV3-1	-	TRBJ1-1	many	CASSRAVANTEAFF	TGTGCCAGCAGCCGCGCTGTGGCGAACACTGAAGCTTTCTTT
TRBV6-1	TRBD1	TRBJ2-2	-	CASRDRGRVPGELFF	TGTGCCAGCAGGGACAGGGGGCGGGTTCCCGGGGAGCTGTTTTTT
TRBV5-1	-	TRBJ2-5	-	CASSLDREVETQYF	TGCGCCAGCAGCTTGGACAGGGAGGTAGAGACCCAGTACTTC
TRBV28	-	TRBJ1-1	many	CASSRRDFVNTEAFF	TGTGCCAGCAGTCGCCGGGATTTCGTAAACACTGAAGCTTTCTTT
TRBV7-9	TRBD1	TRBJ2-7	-	CASSFRQGAPYEQYF	TGTGCCAGCAGCTTCCGACAGGGGGCCCCCTACGAGCAGTACTTC
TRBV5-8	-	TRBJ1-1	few	CASSLAGGHTEAFF	TGTGCCAGCAGCTTGGCGGGGGGGCACACTGAAGCTTTCTTT
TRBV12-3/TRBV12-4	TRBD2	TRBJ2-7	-	CASNGRIGNEQYF	TGTGCCAGCAACGGGAGGATCGGTAACGAGCAGTACTTC
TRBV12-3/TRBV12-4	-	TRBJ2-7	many	CASGRDFFSYEQYF	TGTGCCAGCGGACGGGACTTTTTCTCCTACGAGCAGTACTTC
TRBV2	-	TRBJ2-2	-	CASKVGMDAGELFF	TGTGCCAGCAAAGTGGGAATGGATGCCGGGGAGCTGTTTTTT
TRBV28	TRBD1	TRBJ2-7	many	CASRRPGTGFGEQYF	TGTGCCAGCAGACGTCCCGGGACAGGGTTTGGCGAGCAGTACTTC
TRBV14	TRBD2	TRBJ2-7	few	CASSQRTSGYYEQYF	TGTGCCAGCAGCCAACGGACTAGCGGGTACTACGAGCAGTACTTC
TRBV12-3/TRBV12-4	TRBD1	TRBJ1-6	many	CASSPDRGLSPLHF	TGTGCCAGCAGCCCGGACAGGGGGCTTTCACCCCTCCACTTT
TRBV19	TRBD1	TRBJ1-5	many	CASRSWTGRQPQHF	TGTGCCAGTAGATCATGGACAGGGCGGCAGCCCCAGCATTTT
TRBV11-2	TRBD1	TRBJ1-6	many	CASSLDTLGQGSPYNSPLHF	TGTGCCAGCAGCTTAGACACCCTGGGACAGGGTAGTCCCTATAATTCACCCCTCCACTTT
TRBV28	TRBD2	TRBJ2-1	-	CASSVAGGLPNEQFF	TGTGCCAGCTCCGTAGCGGGAGGGCTTCCCAATGAGCAGTTCTTC
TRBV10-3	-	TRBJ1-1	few	CAISETGLEAFF	TGTGCCATCAGTGAAACGGGGCTTGAAGCTTTCTTT
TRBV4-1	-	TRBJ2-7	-	CASSHISSSYEQYF	TGCGCCAGCAGCCACATATCGAGCTCCTACGAGCAGTACTTC
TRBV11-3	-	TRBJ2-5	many	CASSSPGKETQYF	TGTGCCAGCAGCTCCCCGGGGAAAGAGACCCAGTACTTC
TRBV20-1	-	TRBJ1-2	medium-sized	CSARPNYGYTF	TGCAGTGCTCGACCCAACTATGGCTACACCTTC